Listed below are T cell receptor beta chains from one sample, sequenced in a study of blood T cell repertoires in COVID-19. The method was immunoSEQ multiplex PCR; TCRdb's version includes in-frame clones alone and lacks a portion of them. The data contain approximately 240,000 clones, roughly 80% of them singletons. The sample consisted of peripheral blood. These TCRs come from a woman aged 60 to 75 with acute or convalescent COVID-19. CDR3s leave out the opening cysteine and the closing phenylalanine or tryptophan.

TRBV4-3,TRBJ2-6,ASSHAGAGANVLT
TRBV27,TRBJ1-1,ASSLSPSLAAF
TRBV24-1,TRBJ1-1,ATRETGSNTEAF
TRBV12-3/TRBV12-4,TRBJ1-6,ASSLDRVSPLH
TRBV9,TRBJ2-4,ASSPEFDAKNIQY
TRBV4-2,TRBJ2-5,ASSQGGVLGETQY
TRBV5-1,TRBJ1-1,ASSLGGLLNTEAF
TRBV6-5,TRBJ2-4,ASSVTGLAKNIQY
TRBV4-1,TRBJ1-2,ASSQVAADYGYT
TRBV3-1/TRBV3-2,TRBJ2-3,ASSQDPPGRGDTDTQY
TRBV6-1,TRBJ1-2,ASSDRDRGPGYGYT
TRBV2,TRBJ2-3,ARVESTDTQY
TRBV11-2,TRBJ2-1,ASSLGVLGQF
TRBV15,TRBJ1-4,ATSRDGTLRDTSDEKLF
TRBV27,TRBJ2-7,ASTGQSSYEQY
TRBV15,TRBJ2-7,ATSGRGSYEQY
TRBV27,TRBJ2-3,ASSSHRTSGITDTQY
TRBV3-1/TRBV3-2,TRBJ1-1,ASRLLGGNTEAF
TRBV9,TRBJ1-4,ASSVGTTGGAKLF
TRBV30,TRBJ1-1,AWSLTGFAEAF
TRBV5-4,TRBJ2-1,ASSSRLAASSYNEQF
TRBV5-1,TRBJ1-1,ASSLAPDNMNTEAF
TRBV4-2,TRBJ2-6,ASSHFSASAGANVLT
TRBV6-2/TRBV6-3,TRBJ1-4,ASSYVGGNNEKLF
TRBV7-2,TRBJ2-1,ASGTSGGYNEQF
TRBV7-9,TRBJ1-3,ASSSTQGSGNTIY
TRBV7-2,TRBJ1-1,ASSGEGHTEAF
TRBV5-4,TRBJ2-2,ASSLKGYRSNTGELF